The sequence of this T cell receptor beta chain was determined in a study of cytotoxic CD8 clonotypes in ibrutinib-treated CLL. The CDR3 covers 14 residues. CDR1 is LGHNA and CDR2 is YSLEER in the germline V gene. The V gene lost 4 bases and the J gene lost 8 bases, with 16 bases spanning the gap. TCRdb's table, derived via immunoSEQ multiplex PCR, lists solely in-frame clones and lacks some. Here the sample spans approximately 300,000 clones, about 80% being singletons. The receptor was derived from a human donor with chronic lymphocytic leukemia. This specimen consisted of PBMCs, obtained before ibrutinib treatment. The chain employs TRBV4-3 and TRBJ2-3; D call uncertain. Here the CDR3 DNA reads TGCGCCAGCAGCCCAGACGAAGGGCCGGGTACGCAGTATTTT. This gives the protein CASSPDEGPGTQYF.